This T cell receptor (beta chain) originates from a study of control samples from healthy donors and cancer patients. The table came from immunoSEQ multiplex PCR; TCRdb's copy has only in-frame clones and leaves some out. The sample holds around 200,000 clones, just under 95% seen once. The CDR3 length is 15 residues. V lost 4 bases to trimming and J lost 4 bases, with 16 bases between them. In germline, CDR1 is SEHNR, CDR2 FQNEAQ (reference sequence). The genes are TRBV7-9 and TRBJ1-2, with D possibly TRBD1 on 6 matching bases. The material sequenced was blood. This receptor was obtained from a man aged 18-30 years in good health. The CDR3 DNA reads TGTGCCAGCAGCTCAACTCAGGGGAAGGGCTATGGCTACACCTTC. Translating gives CASSSTQGKGYGYTF.